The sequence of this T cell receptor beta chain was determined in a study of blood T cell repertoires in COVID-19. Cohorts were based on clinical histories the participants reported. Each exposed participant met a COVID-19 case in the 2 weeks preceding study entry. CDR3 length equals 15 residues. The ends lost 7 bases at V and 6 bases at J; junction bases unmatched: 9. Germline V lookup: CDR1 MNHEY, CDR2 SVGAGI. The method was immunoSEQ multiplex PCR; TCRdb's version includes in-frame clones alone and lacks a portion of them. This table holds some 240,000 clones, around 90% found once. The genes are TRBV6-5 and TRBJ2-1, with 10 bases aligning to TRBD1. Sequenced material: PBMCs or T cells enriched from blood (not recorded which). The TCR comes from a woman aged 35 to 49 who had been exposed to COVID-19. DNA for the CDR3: TGTGCCAGCATCAACCGGGACAGGGGTACCAATGAGCAGTTCTTC. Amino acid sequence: CASINRDRGTNEQFF.